The 3 T cell receptor beta chains in this list originate from one sample, sequenced in a study of shared clonotypes between healthy human individuals. Naive CD8 isolation took CD45RO-negative cells positively selected for CCR7 and excluded terminally differentiated effector memory CD45RA+ cells. Using immunoSEQ multiplex PCR, the repertoire was profiled, and TCRdb retains in-frame clones only, with some absent. The sample contains approximately 2,200,000 clones, about 93% of which appear only once. Sequences were obtained from naive CD8+ T cells from PBMCs. The receptors here all came from a man younger than 35 in good health. Some clones in this sample may be carry-over from other donors' samples.

V gene TRBV7-6 combines with J gene TRBJ2-7; D perhaps matches TRBD2 (6 bases). The CDR3 contains 15 residues. Germline V gene lookup returns CDR1 SGHVS and CDR2 FNYEAQ. V shed 1 base and J shed 5 bases, with 15 bases lying between them. The CDR3 DNA reads TGTGCCAGCAGCTTAGTGTTTCCTAGCGTCGACGAGCAGTACTTC. Protein product: CASSLVFPSVDEQYF.

The chain employs TRBV4-1 and TRBJ2-1, with 12 bases matching TRBD2. J gave up 9 bases and V 2 bases, and 2 bases lay outside the gene matches. Germline V gene data show CDR1 as MGHRA and CDR2 as YSYEKL. The CDR3 runs to 14 residues. CDR3 amino acids: CASSQLAGGVEQFF. The CDR3 DNA reads as TGCGCCAGCAGCCAACTAGCGGGAGGGGTTGAGCAGTTCTTC.

This clone was counted once. The chain carries TRBV10-3 and TRBJ2-3, with TRBD2 as a possible D gene (7 bases). The germline V and J ends were trimmed by 3 bases and 2 bases, with 15 bases remaining between them. Germline V CDR1 and CDR2: ENHRY, SYGVKD. The CDR3 length is 16 residues. CDR3 DNA: TGTGCCATCAGTGAACAGGGAGCGGGATTCACAGATACGCAGTATTTT. Translation gives CAISEQGAGFTDTQYF.